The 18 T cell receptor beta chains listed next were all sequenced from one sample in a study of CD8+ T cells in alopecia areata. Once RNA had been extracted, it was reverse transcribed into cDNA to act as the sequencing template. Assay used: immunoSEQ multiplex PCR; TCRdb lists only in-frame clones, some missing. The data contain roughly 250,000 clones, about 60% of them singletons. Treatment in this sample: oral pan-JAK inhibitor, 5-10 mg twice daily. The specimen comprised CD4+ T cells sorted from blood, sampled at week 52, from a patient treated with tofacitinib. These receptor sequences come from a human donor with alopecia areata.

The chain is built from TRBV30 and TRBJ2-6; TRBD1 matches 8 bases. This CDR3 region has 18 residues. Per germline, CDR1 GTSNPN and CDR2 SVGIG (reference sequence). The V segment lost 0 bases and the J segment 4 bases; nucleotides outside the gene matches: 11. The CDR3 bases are TGTGCCTGGAGTGTAGATTTCAGGGGGCCCTCCGGGGCCAACGTCCTGACTTTC. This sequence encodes CAWSVDFRGPSGANVLTF.

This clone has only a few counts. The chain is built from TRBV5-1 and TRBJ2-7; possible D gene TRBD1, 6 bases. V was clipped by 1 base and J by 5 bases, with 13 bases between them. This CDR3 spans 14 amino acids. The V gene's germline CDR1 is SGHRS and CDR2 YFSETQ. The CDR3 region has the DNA TGCGCCAGCAGCTTGAAACAGGGTGGGGACGAGCAGTACTTC. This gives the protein CASSLKQGGDEQYF.

The DNA for the CDR3 is TGTGCCTGGGGCCGAACTGGATTCAATCAGCCCCAGCATTTT. Its translation: CAWGRTGFNQPQHF. The genes are TRBV30 and TRBJ1-5, with D unresolved. The CDR3 has 14 amino acids. Between the trimmed V and J ends, which lost 5 bases and 3 bases, there was a span of 14 bases. CDR1 GTSNPN and CDR2 SVGIG come from the germline V gene (reference sequence).

The CDR3 reads CASSAGTGVESPLHF. The CDR3, as DNA: TGTGCCAGCAGTGCGGGGACAGGGGTAGAGTCACCCCTCCACTTT. This chain uses TRBV27 with TRBJ1-6, with 10 bases identical to TRBD1. This CDR3 has 15 amino acids. V lost 5 bases to trimming and J lost 10 bases; unmatched junction nucleotides: 8. Germline lookup yields CDR1 MNHEY and CDR2 SMNVEV (reference sequence).

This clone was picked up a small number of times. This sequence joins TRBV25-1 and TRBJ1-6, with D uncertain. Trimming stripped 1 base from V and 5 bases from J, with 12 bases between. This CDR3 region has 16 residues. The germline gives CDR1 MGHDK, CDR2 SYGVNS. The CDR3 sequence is CASSEWRVRDNSPLHF. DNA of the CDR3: TGTGCCAGCAGTGAATGGCGGGTTAGGGATAATTCACCCCTCCACTTT.

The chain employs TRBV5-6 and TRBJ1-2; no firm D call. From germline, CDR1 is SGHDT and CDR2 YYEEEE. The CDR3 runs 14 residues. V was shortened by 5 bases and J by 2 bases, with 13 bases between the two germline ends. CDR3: CASSTDFSNYGYTF. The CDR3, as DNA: TGTGCCAGCAGTACGGACTTTTCCAACTATGGCTACACCTTC.

CDR3 sequence (DNA): TGTGCCAGCAGCCAAGGCTTGGCAGCCTACACCTTC. It specifies CASSQGLAAYTF. This sequence joins TRBV4-2 and TRBJ1-2; D is uncertain. Trimming took off 1 base at V and 10 bases at J, with 10 bases between the two ends. CDR1 is LGHNA, CDR2 YNFKEQ, per germline. This CDR3 is 12 amino acids long.

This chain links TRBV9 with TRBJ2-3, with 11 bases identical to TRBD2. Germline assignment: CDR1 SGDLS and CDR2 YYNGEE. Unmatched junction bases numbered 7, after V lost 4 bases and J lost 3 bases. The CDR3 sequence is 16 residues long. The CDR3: CASSPQLAGVTDTQYF. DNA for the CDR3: TGTGCCAGCAGCCCTCAACTAGCGGGGGTTACAGATACGCAGTATTTT.

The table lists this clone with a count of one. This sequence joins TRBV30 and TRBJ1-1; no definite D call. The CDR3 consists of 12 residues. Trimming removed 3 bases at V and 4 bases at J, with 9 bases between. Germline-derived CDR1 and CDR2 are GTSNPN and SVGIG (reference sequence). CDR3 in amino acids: CAWRRTGTEAFF. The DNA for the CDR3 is TGTGCCTGGAGGCGCACGGGCACTGAAGCTTTCTTT.

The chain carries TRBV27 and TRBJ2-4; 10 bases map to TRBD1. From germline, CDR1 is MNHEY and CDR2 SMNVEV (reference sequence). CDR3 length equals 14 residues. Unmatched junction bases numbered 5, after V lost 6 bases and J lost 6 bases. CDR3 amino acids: CASRPGQGINIQYF. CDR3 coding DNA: TGTGCCAGCAGACCGGGACAGGGGATAAACATTCAGTACTTC.

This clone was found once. The chain's CDR3 is CASSPPNRLSVDTQYF. The CDR3 DNA reads as TGTGCCAGCAGCCCTCCGAACCGACTTTCGGTGGATACGCAGTATTTT. The chain joins TRBV6-6 to TRBJ2-3, with no clear D. The CDR3 runs 16 residues. Looked up from germline, CDR1 is MNHNY and CDR2 is SVGAGI (reference sequence). V lost 6 bases, J lost 6 bases, and 22 bases lay in between.

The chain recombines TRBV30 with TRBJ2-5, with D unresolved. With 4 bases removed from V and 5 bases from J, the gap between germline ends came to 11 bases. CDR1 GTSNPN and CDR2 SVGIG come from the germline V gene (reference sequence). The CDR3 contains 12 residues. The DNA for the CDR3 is TGTGCCTGGACCCTCGTGGGGGAGACCCAGTACTTC. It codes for CAWTLVGETQYF.

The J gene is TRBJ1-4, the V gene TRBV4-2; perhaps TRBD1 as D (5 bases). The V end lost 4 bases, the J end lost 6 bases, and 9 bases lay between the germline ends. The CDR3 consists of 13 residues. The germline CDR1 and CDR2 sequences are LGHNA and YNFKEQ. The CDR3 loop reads CASSRTGDEKLFF. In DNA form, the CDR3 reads TGTGCCAGCAGCCGGACGGGGGATGAAAAACTGTTTTTT.

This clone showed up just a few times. The CDR3 DNA follows: TGTGCCTGGAGTGTCCGGGACAGGGCCCAGCATTTT. Its protein is CAWSVRDRAQHF. The chain joins TRBV30 to TRBJ1-5, with 9 nucleotides matching TRBD1. This CDR3 contains 12 residues. Per germline, CDR1 GTSNPN and CDR2 SVGIG (reference sequence). V shed 0 bases and J 11 bases; nucleotides not matched to a gene: 2.

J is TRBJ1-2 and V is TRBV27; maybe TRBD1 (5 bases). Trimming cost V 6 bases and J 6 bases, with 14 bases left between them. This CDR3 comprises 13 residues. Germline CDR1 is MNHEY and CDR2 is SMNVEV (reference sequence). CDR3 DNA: TGTGCCAGCAGCTCTAGGGGCGGGGATGGCTACACCTTC. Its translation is CASSSRGGDGYTF.

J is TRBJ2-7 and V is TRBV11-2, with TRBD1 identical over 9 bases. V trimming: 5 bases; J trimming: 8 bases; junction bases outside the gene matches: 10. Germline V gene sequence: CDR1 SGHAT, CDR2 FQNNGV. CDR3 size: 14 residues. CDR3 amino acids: CASSPSGQGTQQYF. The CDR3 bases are TGTGCCAGCAGCCCCTCGGGACAGGGTACCCAGCAGTACTTC.

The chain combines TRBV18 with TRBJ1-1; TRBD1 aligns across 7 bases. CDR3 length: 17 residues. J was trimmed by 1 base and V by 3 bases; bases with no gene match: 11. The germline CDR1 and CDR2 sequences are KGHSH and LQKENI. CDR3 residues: CASSPWDSMEGNTEAFF. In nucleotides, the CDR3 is TGTGCCAGCTCACCCTGGGACAGCATGGAAGGGAACACTGAAGCTTTCTTT.

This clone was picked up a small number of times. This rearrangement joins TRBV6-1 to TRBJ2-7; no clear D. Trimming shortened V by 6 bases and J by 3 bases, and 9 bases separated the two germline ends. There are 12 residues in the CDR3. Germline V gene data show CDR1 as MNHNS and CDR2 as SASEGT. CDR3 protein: CASRANSYEQYF. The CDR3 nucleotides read TGTGCCAGCAGGGCCAACAGCTACGAGCAGTACTTC.